These T cell receptor beta chains were read from a single sample in a study of cytomegalovirus exposure and HLA in healthy donors. Produced via immunoSEQ multiplex PCR; TCRdb's table is partial and in-frame only. The repertoire holds fewer than 120,000 clones, with roughly 84% as singletons. The sample consisted of PBMCs. The receptors derive from a man aged 25 to 40 in good health and CMV-seropositive. Each CDR3 is given with its conserved first and last residue. The D gene is left open where the match is weak. The listing skips clone size in some rows; elsewhere it reads once, few, many or a size class.

>TRBV7-9|once|TRBJ1-4|TRBD1
TGTTCCAGCAGCCCTCTCGGACAGGGCGAGCTTTTT
CSSSPLGQGELF
>TRBV7-6|once|TRBJ2-5|-
TGTGCCAGCAGCTTAGACAGGGAAGAGACCCAGTACTTC
CASSLDREETQYF
>TRBV18|-|TRBJ2-7|-
TGTGCCAGCTCACCACAACAGGGTTACGAGCAGTACTTC
CASSPQQGYEQYF
>TRBV4-3|-|TRBJ2-7|-
TGCGCCAGCAGCCAAGATGTCGAGGGCAGGAAGTACGAGCAGTACTTC
CASSQDVEGRKYEQYF
>TRBV5-4|many|TRBJ1-2|-
TGTGCCAGCAGCTTGGGGGGGCCCGGCTACACCTTC
CASSLGGPGYTF
>TRBV7-6|-|TRBJ2-5|TRBD2
TGTGCCAGCAGCTTAGGCGGGGGGGCCCAAGAGACCCAGTACTTC
CASSLGGGAQETQYF
>TRBV30|-|TRBJ2-1|TRBD1
TGTGCCTGGAGTGTCGGGACAGGGAATGGCAATGAGCAGTTCTTC
CAWSVGTGNGNEQFF
>TRBV14|few|TRBJ2-7|TRBD1
TGTGCCAGCAGCTCGCCGGGACAGGGTTTGTTCGAGCAGTACTTC
CASSSPGQGLFEQYF
>TRBV28|-|TRBJ1-2|-
TGTGCCAGCACCACCGACCGGCCCGGGACATCTCCTTCTAACTATGGCTACACCTTC
CASTTDRPGTSPSNYGYTF
>TRBV5-4|once|TRBJ2-7|TRBD1
TGTGCCAGCAGCTTCCTGCCAGGGGGTACCTCCGAGCAGTACTTC
CASSFLPGGTSEQYF
>TRBV27|-|TRBJ2-3|-
TGTGTCAGCAGTTTATGGGGGGGCAGCACAGATACGCAGTATTTT
CVSSLWGGSTDTQYF
>TRBV7-2|-|TRBJ2-5|-
TGTGCCAGCAGCTTAGGGAGCGAGTACCAAGAGACCCAGTACTTC
CASSLGSEYQETQYF
>TRBV13|-|TRBJ2-7|TRBD2
TGTGCCAGCAGCGGACCGGGACTAGCGTACGAGCAGTACTTC
CASSGPGLAYEQYF
>TRBV7-9|-|TRBJ2-7|-
TGTGCCAGCAGCACACTGCGGGGGCCCAACTCCTACGACCAGTATTTC
CASSTLRGPNSYDQYF
>TRBV5-1|-|TRBJ1-2|TRBD1
TGCGCCAGCAGCTTGGAAGTTTCAGGGGGCCTCTATGGCTACACCTTC
CASSLEVSGGLYGYTF
>TRBV6-4|-|TRBJ1-2|TRBD1
TGTGCCAGCAGTGACTCGAGGACAGGGATGGAAGGCTACACCTTC
CASSDSRTGMEGYTF
>TRBV4-1|-|TRBJ2-6|TRBD2
TGCGCCAGCAGCCAGCTTGGTCTAGCGGGGCCCCGCTCTGGGGCCAACGTCCTGACTTTC
CASSQLGLAGPRSGANVLTF
>TRBV5-1|-|TRBJ2-3|TRBD2
TGCGCCAGCAGCTTGTTCGCGGGGGGCCGTGGAGATACGCAGTATTTT
CASSLFAGGRGDTQYF
>TRBV14|-|TRBJ1-2|TRBD1
TGTGCCAGCAGCCCCAACAGGGGACCCGATGGCTACACCTTC
CASSPNRGPDGYTF
>TRBV4-3|-|TRBJ1-6|-
TGCGCCAGCAGCCAAGATCACGGGGGTTATTCACCCCTCCACTTT
CASSQDHGGYSPLHF
>TRBV7-2|once|TRBJ1-2|-
TGTGCCCTCCAGGGTACCTATGGCTACACCTTC
CALQGTYGYTF
>TRBV4-1|-|TRBJ2-2|TRBD1
TGCGCCAGCAGACAGGGGGCCTTGAACACCGGGGAGCTGTTTTTT
CASRQGALNTGELFF
>TRBV10-3|-|TRBJ1-3|-
TGTGCCATCAGTGTTCAGGGCAGAAACACCATATATTTT
CAISVQGRNTIYF
>TRBV7-2|-|TRBJ1-5|-
TGTGCCAGCAGCTTAGTAGGAGTAATCGGCCAGCCCCAGCATTTT
CASSLVGVIGQPQHF
>TRBV4-3|-|TRBJ1-5|-
TGCGCCAGCAGCCAAGATGCCGGAGGGGAGGGTCAGCCCCAGCATTTT
CASSQDAGGEGQPQHF
>TRBV7-9|-|TRBJ1-6|-
TGTGCCAGCAGCCCCAACGAGTATTCACCCCTCCACTTT
CASSPNEYSPLHF
>TRBV28|-|TRBJ1-1|-
TGTGCCAGCAGACCACCACTAGGGAACACTGAAGCTTTCTTT
CASRPPLGNTEAFF
>TRBV29-1|-|TRBJ2-1|-
TGCAGCATCCCACCGGGAAGGGTCAATGAGCAGTTCTTC
CSIPPGRVNEQFF
>TRBV28|-|TRBJ1-2|TRBD1
TGTGCCAGCAGTTTAATTTCGGCAGGGGGGAACTATGGCTACACCTTC
CASSLISAGGNYGYTF
>TRBV2|few|TRBJ1-1|-
TGTGCCAGCAGTGAATACAGGAACACTGAAGCTTTCTTT
CASSEYRNTEAFF
>TRBV27|-|TRBJ1-6|-
TGTGCCAGCAGCCCCTTTTCTGGGGCTAACAATTCACCCCTCCACTTT
CASSPFSGANNSPLHF
>TRBV7-3|-|TRBJ2-3|TRBD2
TGTGCCAGCTCTATGGGGGGGAGCCGCACAGATACGCAGTATTTT
CASSMGGSRTDTQYF
>TRBV19|-|TRBJ2-7|TRBD1
TGTGCCAGTAGTATACAGGGGGCCGGGCTCTACGAGCAGTACTTC
CASSIQGAGLYEQYF
>TRBV10-2|-|TRBJ2-7|-
TGCGCCAGCAGTTCCGGGGAAGCCTACGAGCAGTACTTC
CASSSGEAYEQYF
>TRBV30|-|TRBJ1-6|-
TGTGCCTGGACCCTGGGGGGAGACTATAATTCACCCCTCCACTTT
CAWTLGGDYNSPLHF
>TRBV10-1|-|TRBJ1-1|TRBD1
TGCGCCAGCGGAGTATCTTCCAGGGGGTCTCCGTTACGACGGAACACTGAAGCTTTCTTT
CASGVSSRGSPLRRNTEAFF
>TRBV25-1|once|TRBJ1-2|-
TGTGCCAGCAGCTCAACCCCAGGCGCGCAGGAGGGGCTAGGCTACACCTTC
CASSSTPGAQEGLGYTF
>TRBV4-3|-|TRBJ2-2|-
TGCGCCAGCAGCTCGGGACTCCACACCGGGGAGCTGTTTTTT
CASSSGLHTGELFF
>TRBV6-6|-|TRBJ1-1|TRBD1
TGTGCCAGCAGTTTCCTACAGGGGGTGAACACTGAAGCTTTCTTT
CASSFLQGVNTEAFF
>TRBV14|-|TRBJ2-7|-
TGTGCCAGCAGCCAAGGGTCGGGAACCTACGAGCAGTACTTC
CASSQGSGTYEQYF
>TRBV4-2|-|TRBJ2-7|TRBD2
TGTGCCAGCAGCCAAGGATCTAGCGGGGGGGCCGTTCAGTACTTC
CASSQGSSGGAVQYF
>TRBV5-6|-|TRBJ2-7|TRBD2
TGTGCCAGCACCAAACTAGCGGGGAAACACGAGCAGTACTTC
CASTKLAGKHEQYF
>TRBV4-1|-|TRBJ2-6|-
TGCGCCAGCAGCCAAGCCGCGGGGAGTTTCAGTTCTGGGGCCAACGTCCTGACTTTC
CASSQAAGSFSSGANVLTF
>TRBV2|-|TRBJ1-2|-
TGTGCCAGCAACCTGGACAGCAACTATGGCTACACCTTC
CASNLDSNYGYTF
>TRBV6-6|few|TRBJ2-1|-
TGTGCCAGCAGTTACTCCAGAGGGCATGAGCAGTTCTTC
CASSYSRGHEQFF
>TRBV27|-|TRBJ1-1|TRBD1
TGTGCCAGCAGTTTATCAGGACAGGTCGGTGAAGCTTTCTTT
CASSLSGQVGEAFF
>TRBV6-1|-|TRBJ2-2|-
TGTGCCAGCAGTGTCGACATTCTGAACACCGGGGAGCTGTTTTTT
CASSVDILNTGELFF
>TRBV11-3|few|TRBJ1-1|-
TGTGCCAGCAGCTTAGTGGGGAGGCAGAACACTGAAGCTTTCTTT
CASSLVGRQNTEAFF
>TRBV4-1|-|TRBJ2-2|-
TGCGCCAGCAGCCAAGAATCAGGGAACGGGGAGCTGTTTTTT
CASSQESGNGELFF
>TRBV5-6|few|TRBJ2-2|-
TGTGCCAGCAGCTTGGAGGGAGCGAACACCGGGGAGCTGTTTTTT
CASSLEGANTGELFF
>TRBV9|-|TRBJ1-4|-
TGTGCCAGCAGCACCGCCACGGGTTCGGCTAATGAAAAACTGTTTTTT
CASSTATGSANEKLFF
>TRBV7-2|-|TRBJ1-4|-
TGTGCCAGCAGGGTTTACAGTTCGTCTGAAAAACTGTTTTTT
CASRVYSSSEKLFF
>TRBV4-1|-|TRBJ2-3|TRBD2
TGCGCCAGCAGCCAACGAGCGGGGGGGGTCACAGATACGCAGTATTTT
CASSQRAGGVTDTQYF
>TRBV5-1|-|TRBJ1-2|TRBD1
TGCGCCAGCAGCTTGGTAGGGGGCGACTATGGCTACACCTTC
CASSLVGGDYGYTF
>TRBV9|-|TRBJ2-6|TRBD2
TGTGCCAGCAGCCCCCGTCCGGGGGGAGACTCTGGGGCCAACGTCCTGACTTTC
CASSPRPGGDSGANVLTF